This TCR beta chain was documented in a study of cytomegalovirus exposure and HLA in healthy donors. Some clones are missing from TCRdb's copy, which holds only in-frame ones; the method was immunoSEQ multiplex PCR. The profile shows fewer than 250,000 clones, approximately 85% of them singletons. Germline V lookup: CDR1 SGHNT, CDR2 YYREEE (reference sequence). V trimming: 4 bases; J trimming: 1 base; junction bases outside the gene matches: 6. The CDR3 is made up of 15 amino acids. The sample was PBMCs. This sequence joins TRBV5-4 and TRBJ2-3; 7 nucleotides line up with TRBD1. This receptor was taken from a young woman in good health and CMV-seronegative. The CDR3 DNA reads TGTGCCAGCAGCCGCGGACAGGTTCGCACAGATACGCAGTATTTT. Translation: CASSRGQVRTDTQYF.